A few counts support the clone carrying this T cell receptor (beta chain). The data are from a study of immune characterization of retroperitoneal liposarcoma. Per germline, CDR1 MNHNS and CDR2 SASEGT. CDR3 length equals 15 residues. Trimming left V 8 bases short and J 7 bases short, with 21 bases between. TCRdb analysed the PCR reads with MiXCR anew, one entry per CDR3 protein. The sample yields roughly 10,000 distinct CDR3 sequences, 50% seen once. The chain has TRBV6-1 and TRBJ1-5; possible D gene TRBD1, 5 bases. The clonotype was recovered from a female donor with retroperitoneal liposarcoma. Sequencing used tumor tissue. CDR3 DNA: TGTGCCAGCGCCCGGGGGACTTCCTCGAGCCAGCCCCAGCATTTT. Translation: CASARGTSSSQPQHF.